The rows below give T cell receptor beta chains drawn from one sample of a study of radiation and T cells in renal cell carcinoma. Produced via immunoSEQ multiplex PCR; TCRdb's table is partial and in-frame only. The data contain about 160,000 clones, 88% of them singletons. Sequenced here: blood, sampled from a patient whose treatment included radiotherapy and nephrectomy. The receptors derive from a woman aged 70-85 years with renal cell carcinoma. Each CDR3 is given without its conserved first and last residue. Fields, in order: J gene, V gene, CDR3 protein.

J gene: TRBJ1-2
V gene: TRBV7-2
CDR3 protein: ASSPTKMQGSNGYT

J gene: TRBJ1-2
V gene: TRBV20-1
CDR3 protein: SARVGLA

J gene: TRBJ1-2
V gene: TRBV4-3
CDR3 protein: ASSQGGGAVGYT

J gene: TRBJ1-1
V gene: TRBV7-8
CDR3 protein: ASSLGTVTEAF

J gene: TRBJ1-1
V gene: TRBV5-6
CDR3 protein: ASSLRPNTGLNTEAF

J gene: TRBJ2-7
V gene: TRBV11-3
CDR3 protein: ASSPTETEQY

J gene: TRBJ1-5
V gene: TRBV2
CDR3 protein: ASALTGPQH

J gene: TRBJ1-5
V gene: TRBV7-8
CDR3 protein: ASSRGGNQPQH

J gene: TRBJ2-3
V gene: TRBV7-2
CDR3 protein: ASSLFSQGAADTQY

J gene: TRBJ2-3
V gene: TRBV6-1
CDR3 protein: ASSEGTSGGAIVRTDTQY

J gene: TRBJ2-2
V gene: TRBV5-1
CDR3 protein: ASSSHTSGIPPNTGELF

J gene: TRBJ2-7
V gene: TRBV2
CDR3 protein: ASSKESYEQY

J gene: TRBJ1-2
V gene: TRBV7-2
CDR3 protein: ASSLQGAGGRVGYT

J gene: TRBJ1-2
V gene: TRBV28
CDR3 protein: ASSLGGRGYGYT

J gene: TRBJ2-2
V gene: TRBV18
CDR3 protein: ASSPPDRLNTGELF

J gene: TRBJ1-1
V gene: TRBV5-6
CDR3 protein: ASSRGAGNTEAF

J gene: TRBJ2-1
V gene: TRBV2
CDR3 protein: ASRDGSSYNEQF

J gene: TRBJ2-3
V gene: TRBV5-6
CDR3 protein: ASSRPGTGSTDTQY

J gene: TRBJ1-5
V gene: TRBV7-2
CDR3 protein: ASSSSGSGPQH

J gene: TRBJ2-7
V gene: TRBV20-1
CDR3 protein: SAPRNTEQY

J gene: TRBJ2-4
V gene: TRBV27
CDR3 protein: ASSFLGGPAKNIQY

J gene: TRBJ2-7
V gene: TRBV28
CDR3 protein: ASFQFGYEQY

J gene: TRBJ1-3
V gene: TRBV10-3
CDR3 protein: AITEGRNTIY

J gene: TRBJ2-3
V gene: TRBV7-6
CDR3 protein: ASSFASGGSGLHSTDTQY

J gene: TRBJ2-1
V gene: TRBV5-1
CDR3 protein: ASSPGGSSYNEQF

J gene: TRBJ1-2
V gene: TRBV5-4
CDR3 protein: ASSQGTQTNYGYT

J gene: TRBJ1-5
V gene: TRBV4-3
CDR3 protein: ASSRGWRDQPQH

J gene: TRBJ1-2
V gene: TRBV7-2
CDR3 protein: ASSSTGSHGYT

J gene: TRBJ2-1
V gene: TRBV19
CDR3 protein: ASSTQAPGPYNEQF

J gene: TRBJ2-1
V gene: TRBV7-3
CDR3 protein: ASSSNGGASNEQF

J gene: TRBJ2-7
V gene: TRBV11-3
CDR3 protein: ASSLQGWASSYEQY